These T cell receptor beta chains were read from a single sample in a study of shared clonotypes between healthy human individuals. The table came from immunoSEQ multiplex PCR; TCRdb's copy has only in-frame clones and leaves some out. The sample includes approximately 460,000 clones, 70% to 80% of them seen just once. Sample: PBMCs. These receptors were taken from a woman aged 40 to 50 in good health. Some clones in this sample may be carry-over from other donors' samples. Both conserved end residues are trimmed from each CDR3.

V gene: TRBV30; CDR3 length: 10; J gene: TRBJ1-4; CDR3 protein: AWTPEGEKLF
V gene: TRBV18; CDR3 length: 18; J gene: TRBJ2-7; CDR3 protein: ASSPRPGLVSEEQPYEQY
V gene: TRBV5-1; CDR3 length: 13; J gene: TRBJ2-2; CDR3 protein: ASSPFAGEAGELF
V gene: TRBV11-3; CDR3 length: 13; J gene: TRBJ1-2; CDR3 protein: ASSPPQDRAHGYT
V gene: TRBV7-9; CDR3 length: 12; J gene: TRBJ2-7; CDR3 protein: ASSFWDRAYEQY
V gene: TRBV12-5; CDR3 length: 7; J gene: TRBJ2-7; CDR3 protein: ATWRGAR
V gene: TRBV15; CDR3 length: 11; J gene: TRBJ2-7; CDR3 protein: ATSRDNADEQY
V gene: TRBV7-3; CDR3 length: 13; J gene: TRBJ2-6; CDR3 protein: ASSPLGVGANVLT
V gene: TRBV11-2; CDR3 length: 11; J gene: TRBJ2-4; CDR3 protein: ASSLAYRGTQY
V gene: TRBV2; CDR3 length: 12; J gene: TRBJ1-2; CDR3 protein: ASTRGPPNYGYT
V gene: TRBV28; CDR3 length: 12; J gene: TRBJ2-1; CDR3 protein: ASSSTLPDNEQF
V gene: TRBV30; CDR3 length: 11; J gene: TRBJ2-6; CDR3 protein: AWAKLRANVLT
V gene: TRBV4-1; CDR3 length: 14; J gene: TRBJ2-3; CDR3 protein: ASSQNTGLGTDTQY
V gene: TRBV19; CDR3 length: 13; J gene: TRBJ1-2; CDR3 protein: ASSPRDRTNYGYT
V gene: TRBV7-6; CDR3 length: 13; J gene: TRBJ2-2; CDR3 protein: ASSLAVRGAGELF
V gene: TRBV14; CDR3 length: 13; J gene: TRBJ2-1; CDR3 protein: ASSLLLAGVDEQF